What follows are 13 T cell receptor beta chains derived from one specimen sequenced in a study of blood T cell repertoires in COVID-19. Only in-frame clones appear in the TCRdb table, and some are missing; sequencing was by immunoSEQ multiplex PCR. The sample has 200,000 to 250,000 clones; approximately 87% are singletons. The sequencing input was peripheral blood. These receptor sequences come from a man in his 60s with acute or convalescent COVID-19.

The chain uses TRBV7-9 and TRBJ2-1; TRBD2 matches 7 bases. V was clipped by 8 bases and J by 5 bases; unmatched bases: 9. Germline loops: CDR1 SEHNR, CDR2 FQNEAQ (reference sequence). There are 14 residues in the CDR3. This CDR3 reads CASGRDQDNNEQFF. The CDR3 DNA sequence: TGTGCCAGCGGGAGGGACCAAGATAACAATGAGCAGTTCTTC.

The rearrangement uses TRBV19 and TRBJ2-3; D call uncertain. Trimming removed 7 bases from V and 4 bases from J, with 15 bases in between. Germline values: CDR1 LNHDA, CDR2 SQIVND (reference sequence). The CDR3 is 14 amino acids. The CDR3 sequence is CASKRTAGPDTQYF. CDR3 nucleotide sequence: TGTGCCAGTAAAAGAACAGCCGGCCCAGATACGCAGTATTTT.

The V and J genes are TRBV9 and TRBJ2-1; 13 bases map to TRBD2. V lost 0 bases to trimming and J lost 7 bases; unmatched junction nucleotides: 4. This CDR3 contains 16 residues. Per germline, CDR1 SGDLS and CDR2 YYNGEE. The CDR3 sequence is CASSVERTSGSNEQFF. CDR3 coding DNA: TGTGCCAGCAGCGTAGAACGGACTAGCGGGAGTAATGAGCAGTTCTTC.

The chain combines TRBV5-1 with TRBJ2-5; TRBD1 matches 10 bases. Trimming cost V 0 bases and J 5 bases; bases outside gene matches: 4. The germline V gene has CDR1 SGHRS and CDR2 YFSETQ. The CDR3 contains 15 residues. The CDR3 protein is CASSLATGGAETQYF. DNA for the CDR3: TGCGCCAGCAGCTTGGCGACAGGGGGCGCGGAGACCCAGTACTTC.

This rearrangement joins TRBV28 to TRBJ2-7; D is undetermined. The CDR3 runs to 12 residues. Germline CDR1 and CDR2: MDHEN and SYDVKM. V lost 5 bases to trimming and J lost 3 bases, with 8 bases between them. CDR3 nucleotide sequence: TGTGCCAGCAGTCCCCTTTTCTACGAGCAGTACTTC. Protein product: CASSPLFYEQYF.

The rearrangement links TRBV19 to TRBJ1-1, with a possible D match to TRBD1 (6 bases). This CDR3 is 15 amino acids long. Per the germline V gene, CDR1 is LNHDA and CDR2 is SQIVND (reference sequence). Trimming shortened V by 3 bases and J by 2 bases, and 13 bases separated the two germline ends. The CDR3 nucleotides read TGTGCCAGTAGTATGGGGCAGGGGCCTAACACTGAAGCTTTCTTT. Its translation: CASSMGQGPNTEAFF.

The chain carries TRBV27 and TRBJ1-5, with D possibly TRBD1 on 6 matching bases. V lost 2 bases, J lost 2 bases, and 7 bases lay in between. Germline CDR1 reads MNHEY; CDR2 reads SMNVEV (reference sequence). The CDR3 has 14 amino acids. CDR3 residues: CASSLQGRNQPQHF. In DNA form, the CDR3 reads TGTGCCAGCAGTTTACAGGGGCGCAATCAGCCCCAGCATTTT.

The V call is TRBV5-6, the J call TRBJ2-1, with D perhaps TRBD2 (6 bases). V lost 4 bases and J lost 1, with 24 bases in between. CDR1 and CDR2 (germline): SGHDT, YYEEEE. CDR3 size: 19 residues. Here the CDR3 reads CASSTATRGLGESYNEQFF. Here the CDR3 DNA reads TGTGCCAGCAGCACCGCCACCCGGGGACTTGGGGAATCCTACAATGAGCAGTTCTTC.

The CDR3 spells CASSVLQAGSSPQHF. The CDR3 DNA follows: TGTGCCAGCAGTGTTCTACAGGCAGGTAGTTCGCCCCAGCATTTT. The genes are TRBV2 and TRBJ1-5, with D perhaps TRBD1 (5 bases). The CDR3 is 15 residues long. Trimming shortened V by 4 bases and J by 9 bases, and 19 bases separated the two germline ends. From germline, CDR1 is SNHLY and CDR2 FYNNEI.

This rearrangement joins TRBV6-1 to TRBJ2-4, with a weak D call TRBD1 (6 bases). The CDR3 is 19 amino acids. CDR1 and CDR2 (germline): MNHNS, SASEGT. Trimming stripped 0 bases from V and 2 bases from J, with 20 bases between. The CDR3 region is CASSEASGVRVGTKNIQYF. The CDR3 nucleotides read TGTGCCAGCAGTGAAGCTTCAGGGGTGAGGGTTGGGACCAAAAACATTCAGTACTTC.

J is TRBJ1-2 and V is TRBV28; 7 bases are shared with TRBD1. The J segment lost 4 bases and the V segment lost 4 bases, leaving 6 bases of the junction unmatched. This CDR3 has 14 amino acids. Germline CDR1 MDHEN, CDR2 SYDVKM. The CDR3 sequence is CASSWPTGTYGYTF. In DNA, the CDR3 is TGTGCCAGCAGTTGGCCGACAGGGACCTATGGCTACACCTTC.

The chain carries TRBV6-2 or TRBV6-3 and TRBJ1-2, with TRBD1 matching over 9 bases. This CDR3 spans 15 amino acids. Germline lookup yields CDR1 MNHEY and CDR2 SVGEGT. J gave up 7 bases and V 6 bases, and 12 bases lay outside the gene matches. The CDR3 loop is CASSQPPGQGGGYTF. CDR3 sequence (DNA): TGTGCCAGCAGCCAACCCCCGGGACAGGGAGGTGGCTACACCTTC.

The chain employs TRBV19 and TRBJ1-1; 8 bases align to TRBD1. The CDR3 has 12 residues. The trim removed 4 bases at V and 8 bases at J, leaving 3 bases unmatched. Germline-derived CDR1 and CDR2 are LNHDA and SQIVND (reference sequence). The CDR3 DNA reads TGTGCCAGTAGTACCTGGGACAGGGAAGCTTTCTTT. Its protein is CASSTWDREAFF.